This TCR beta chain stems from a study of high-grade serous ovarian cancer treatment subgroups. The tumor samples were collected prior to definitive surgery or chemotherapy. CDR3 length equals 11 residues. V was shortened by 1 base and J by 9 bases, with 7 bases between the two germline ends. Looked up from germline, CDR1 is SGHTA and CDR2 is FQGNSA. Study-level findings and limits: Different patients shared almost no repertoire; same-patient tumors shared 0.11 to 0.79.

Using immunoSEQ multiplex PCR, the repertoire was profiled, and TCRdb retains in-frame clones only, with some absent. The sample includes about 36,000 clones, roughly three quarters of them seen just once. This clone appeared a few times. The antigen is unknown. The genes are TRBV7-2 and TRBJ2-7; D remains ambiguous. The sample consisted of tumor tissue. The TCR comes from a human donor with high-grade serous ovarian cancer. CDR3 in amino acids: CASSLDAAQYF. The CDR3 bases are TGTGCCAGCAGCTTAGATGCTGCGCAGTACTTC.